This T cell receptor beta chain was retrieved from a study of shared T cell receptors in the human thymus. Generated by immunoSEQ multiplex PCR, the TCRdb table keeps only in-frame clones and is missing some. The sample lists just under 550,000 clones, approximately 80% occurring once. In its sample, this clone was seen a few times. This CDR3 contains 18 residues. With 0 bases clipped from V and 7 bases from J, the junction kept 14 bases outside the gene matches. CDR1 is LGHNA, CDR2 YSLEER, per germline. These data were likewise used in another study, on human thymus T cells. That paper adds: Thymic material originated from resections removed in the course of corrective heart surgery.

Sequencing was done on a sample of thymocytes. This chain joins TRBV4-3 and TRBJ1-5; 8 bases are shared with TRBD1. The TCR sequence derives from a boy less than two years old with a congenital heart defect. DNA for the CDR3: TGCGCCAGCAGCCAAGATCTAGTCCGGCAGGGGGCTTTACAGCCCCAGCATTTT. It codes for CASSQDLVRQGALQPQHF.